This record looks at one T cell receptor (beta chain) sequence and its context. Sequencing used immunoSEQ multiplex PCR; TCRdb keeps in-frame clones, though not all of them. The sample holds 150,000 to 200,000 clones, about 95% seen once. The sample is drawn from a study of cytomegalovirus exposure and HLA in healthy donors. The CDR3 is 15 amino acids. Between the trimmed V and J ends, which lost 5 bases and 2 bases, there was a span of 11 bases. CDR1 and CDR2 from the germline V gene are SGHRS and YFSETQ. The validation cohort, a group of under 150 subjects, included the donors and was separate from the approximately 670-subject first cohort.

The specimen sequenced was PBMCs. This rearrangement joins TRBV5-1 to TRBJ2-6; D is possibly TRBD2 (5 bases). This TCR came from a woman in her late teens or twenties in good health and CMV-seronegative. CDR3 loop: CASSYGEAGANVLTF. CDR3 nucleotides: TGCGCCAGCAGTTACGGGGAAGCTGGGGCCAACGTCCTGACTTTC.